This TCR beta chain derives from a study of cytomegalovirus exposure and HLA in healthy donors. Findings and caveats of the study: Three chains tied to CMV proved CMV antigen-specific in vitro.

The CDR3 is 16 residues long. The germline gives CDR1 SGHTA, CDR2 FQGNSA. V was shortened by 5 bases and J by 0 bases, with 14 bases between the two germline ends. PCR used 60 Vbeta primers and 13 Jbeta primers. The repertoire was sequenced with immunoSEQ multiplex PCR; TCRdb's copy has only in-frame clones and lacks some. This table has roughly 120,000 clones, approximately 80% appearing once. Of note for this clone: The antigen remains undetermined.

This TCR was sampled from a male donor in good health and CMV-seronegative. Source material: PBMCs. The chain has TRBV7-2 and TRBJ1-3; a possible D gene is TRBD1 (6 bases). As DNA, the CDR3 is TGTGCCAGCAGCGCCCGGACAGCGAACTCTGGAAACACCATATATTTT. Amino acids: CASSARTANSGNTIYF. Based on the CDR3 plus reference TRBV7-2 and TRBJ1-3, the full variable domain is GAGVSQSPSNKVTEKGKDVELRCDPISGHTALYWYRQSLGQGLEFLIYFQGNSAPDKSGLPSDRFSAERTGGSVSTLTIQRTQQEDSAVYLCASSARTANSGNTIYFGEGSWLTVV.